This is a list of T cell receptor beta chains from one sample in a study of blood T cell repertoires in COVID-19. Some clones are missing from TCRdb's copy, which holds only in-frame ones; the method was immunoSEQ multiplex PCR. The data hold 120,000 to 150,000 clones, with 65% to 90% observed a single time. The sample was peripheral blood. These receptors were obtained from a middle-aged man with acute or convalescent COVID-19. CDR3s include the opening cysteine and the closing phenylalanine or tryptophan. Each record gives: V gene, J gene, D gene, CDR3 protein. D genes are given only for firm matches.

V: TRBV3-1/TRBV3-2
J: TRBJ2-3
D: TRBD2
CDR3: CASGEVAGGADTQYF

V: TRBV4-1
J: TRBJ1-2
D: -
CDR3: CASSTGSFMTGSGYTF

V: TRBV6-5
J: TRBJ2-7
D: TRBD1
CDR3: CASRTGTGVYEQYF

V: TRBV6-5
J: TRBJ2-7
D: TRBD1
CDR3: CASSYGVGQGSYEQYF

V: TRBV12-3/TRBV12-4
J: TRBJ1-1
D: -
CDR3: CASSPGGWTEAFF

V: TRBV6-2/TRBV6-3
J: TRBJ1-1
D: -
CDR3: CASSYGYRANTEAFF

V: TRBV3-1/TRBV3-2
J: TRBJ2-1
D: TRBD2
CDR3: CASSQAGGGSYNEQFF

V: TRBV19
J: TRBJ1-2
D: -
CDR3: CASSINRDYGYTF

V: TRBV5-4
J: TRBJ2-5
D: -
CDR3: CASSFGGGDRETQYF

V: TRBV5-7
J: TRBJ2-5
D: -
CDR3: CASSRSDKETQYF

V: TRBV19
J: TRBJ2-7
D: TRBD1
CDR3: CASSKGQTRFYEQYF

V: TRBV25-1
J: TRBJ2-7
D: TRBD2
CDR3: CASSELDATSGKEQYF

V: TRBV28
J: TRBJ2-7
D: TRBD1
CDR3: CASSSLDRGFTYEQYF